These 12 T cell receptor beta chains were sequenced from one sample in a study of T-cell reconstitution after alpha-beta-depleted transplantation in children. Using unique molecular identifiers, the investigators prepared the TCRbeta library. A single record per CDR3 protein comes from TCRdb applying MiXCR to the PCR reads. Of about 100,000 distinct CDR3 sequences listed, under 9% were seen once; the top ten hold around 17%. The sequenced sample was PBMCs, obtained before TCRalphabeta/CD19-depleted stem cell transplant. The receptor source for this set is a boy aged 2 to 10 with acute lymphoblastic leukemia, due to receive a stem cell transplant.

The chain employs TRBV11-1 and TRBJ2-2; D is uncertain. Trimming left V 10 bases short and J 3 bases short, with 27 bases between. Germline loops: CDR1 SGHAT, CDR2 FQDESV (reference sequence). The CDR3 consists of 18 residues. CDR3 protein: CANHFRCQVQFYTGELFF. CDR3 DNA: TGTGCCAACCACTTCCGCTGTCAAGTCCAGTTCTACACCGGGGAGCTGTTTTTT.

The chain uses TRBV4-2 and TRBJ1-2, with 8 positions matching TRBD1. The length of the CDR3 is 17 residues. Germline V gene lookup returns CDR1 LGHNA and CDR2 YNFKEQ. Trimming at V came to 0 bases and at J to 5 bases, leaving 11 bases not matched to a gene. The CDR3 region is CASSQDFEGQVNYGYTF. The CDR3 coding sequence is TGTGCCAGCAGCCAAGATTTTGAGGGACAGGTAAATTATGGCTACACCTTC.

This clonotype was seen only a few times. V gene TRBV3-1 combines with J gene TRBJ2-3; 7 bases match TRBD2. The CDR3 covers 17 residues. With V trimmed by 4 bases and J by 2 bases, 12 bases remained unmatched. Per germline, CDR1 LGHDT and CDR2 YNNKEL (reference sequence). CDR3 nucleotides: TGTGCCAGCAGCCGCGACTCCGCGAGCGGGGTCACAGATACGCAGTATTTT. Residues: CASSRDSASGVTDTQYF.

This chain links TRBV7-2 with TRBJ2-7; 7 bases align to TRBD1. Germline CDR1 reads SGHTA; CDR2 reads FQGNSA. The length of the CDR3 is 14 residues. With V trimmed by 4 bases and J by 4 bases, 7 bases remained unmatched. This CDR3 reads CASSSTGPWYEQYF. The CDR3 DNA is TGTGCCAGCAGCTCGACAGGGCCATGGTACGAGCAGTACTTC.

This clonotype was seen more than once but under ten times. This chain joins TRBV3-1 and TRBJ1-4, with 11 bases fitting TRBD1. The trim removed 0 bases at V and 7 bases at J, leaving 1 base unmatched. The CDR3 totals 15 residues. Germline V gene sequence: CDR1 LGHDT, CDR2 YNNKEL (reference sequence). CDR3 protein: CASSQDGTGGEKLFF. The CDR3 nucleotides are TGTGCCAGCAGCCAAGATGGGACAGGGGGTGAAAAACTGTTTTTT.

This clonotype was observed at least ten times. A much larger clone is a single base away; this may be a read error. The J gene is TRBJ2-3, the V gene TRBV7-9; 12 nucleotides agree with TRBD2. Trimming cost V 4 bases and J 4 bases; bases outside gene matches: 0. The CDR3 runs to 14 residues. Germline lookup yields CDR1 SEHNR and CDR2 FQNEAQ (reference sequence). In nucleotides, the CDR3 is TGTGCCAGCAGCTCTAGCGGGGGGGCAGATACGCAGTATTTT. Amino acids: CASSSSGGADTQYF.

Many counts were recorded for this clonotype. The rearrangement joins TRBV5-1 to TRBJ1-5; the D is unclear. The ends were cut back, 4 bases at V and 6 bases at J, with 14 bases in the middle. The CDR3 spans 14 residues. Looked up from germline, CDR1 is SGHRS and CDR2 is YFSETQ. The CDR3 loop is CASSPDWEGQPQHF. The CDR3 region has the DNA TGCGCCAGCAGCCCGGACTGGGAAGGTCAGCCCCAGCATTTT.

A few counts support this clonotype. The V call is TRBV10-3, the J call TRBJ2-2, with D possibly matching TRBD2 (7 bases). V gave up 10 bases and J gave up 3 bases, with 15 bases separating them. The CDR3 spans 14 residues. From germline, CDR1 is ENHRY and CDR2 SYGVKD. The CDR3 spells CATSRGGDTGELFF. The CDR3 DNA reads as TGTGCCACCAGCCGAGGGGGGGACACCGGGGAGCTGTTTTTT.

This clonotype was counted only a few times. This chain links TRBV11-2 with TRBJ2-1; 7 bases fit TRBD2. Trimming at V came to 5 bases and at J to 7 bases, leaving 11 bases not matched to a gene. This CDR3 comprises 15 residues. Germline CDR1 is SGHAT and CDR2 is FQNNGV. CDR3 nucleotides: TGTGCCAGCAGCCCGAGCACCGGGACTACGAATGAGCAGTTCTTC. Protein product: CASSPSTGTTNEQFF.

The chain joins TRBV6-1 to TRBJ2-2; 7 nucleotides agree with TRBD2. Germline V CDR1 and CDR2: MNHNS, SASEGT. Trimming cost V 6 bases and J 3 bases; bases outside gene matches: 1. CDR3 size: 13 residues. The CDR3 spells CASSGLDTGELFF. For the CDR3, the DNA is TGTGCCAGCAGCGGACTAGACACCGGGGAGCTGTTTTTT.

This clonotype has just a few counts. V and J are TRBV7-2 and TRBJ2-5; D remains unclear. The CDR3 is 12 amino acids. V dropped 1 base and J dropped 5 bases, with 5 bases sitting between them. CDR1 is SGHTA, CDR2 FQGNSA, per germline. CDR3 DNA: TGTGCCAGCAGCTTAGATTTGGAGACCCAGTACTTC. Translation gives CASSLDLETQYF. Together with reference TRBV7-2 and TRBJ2-5, the CDR3 gives the full variable domain: GAGVSQSPSNKVTEKGKDVELRCDPISGHTALYWYRQSLGQGLEFLIYFQGNSAPDKSGLPSDRFSAERTGGSVSTLTIQRTQQEDSAVYLCASSLDLETQYFGPGTRLLVL.

This clonotype was recorded many times. The CDR3 DNA is TGTGCCAGCAGCTTTAGTCCAGGCGAGGGTAACAATGAGCAGTTCTTC. Its translation: CASSFSPGEGNNEQFF. V is TRBV7-9 and J is TRBJ2-1, with D perhaps TRBD2 (5 bases). The CDR3 totals 16 residues. V shed 3 bases and J shed 5 bases, with 17 bases lying between them. Per germline, CDR1 SEHNR and CDR2 FQNEAQ (reference sequence). The complete variable domain, with remaining parts taken from reference TRBV7-9 and TRBJ2-1, reads DTGVSQNPRHKITKRGQNVTFRCDPISEHNRLYWYRQTLGQGPEFLTYFQNEAQLEKSRLLSDRFSAERPKGSFSTLEIQRTEQGDSAMYLCASSFSPGEGNNEQFFGPGTRLTVL.